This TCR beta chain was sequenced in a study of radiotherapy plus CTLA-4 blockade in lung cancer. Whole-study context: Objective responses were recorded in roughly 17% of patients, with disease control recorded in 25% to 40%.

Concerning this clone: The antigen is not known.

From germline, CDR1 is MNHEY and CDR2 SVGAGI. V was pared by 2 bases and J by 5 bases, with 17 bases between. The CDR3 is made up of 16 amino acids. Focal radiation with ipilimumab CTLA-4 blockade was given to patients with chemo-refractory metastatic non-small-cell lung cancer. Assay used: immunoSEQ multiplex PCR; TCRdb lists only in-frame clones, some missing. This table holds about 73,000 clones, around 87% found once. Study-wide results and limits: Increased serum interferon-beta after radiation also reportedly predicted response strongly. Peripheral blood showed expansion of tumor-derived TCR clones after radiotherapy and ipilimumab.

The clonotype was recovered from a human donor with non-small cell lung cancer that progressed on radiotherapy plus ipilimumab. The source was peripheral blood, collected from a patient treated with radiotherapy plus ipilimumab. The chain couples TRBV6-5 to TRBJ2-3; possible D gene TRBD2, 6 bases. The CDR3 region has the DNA TGTGCCAGCAGTTACATGGGGGGAGAAAAACAAGATACGCAGTATTTT. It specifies CASSYMGGEKQDTQYF.